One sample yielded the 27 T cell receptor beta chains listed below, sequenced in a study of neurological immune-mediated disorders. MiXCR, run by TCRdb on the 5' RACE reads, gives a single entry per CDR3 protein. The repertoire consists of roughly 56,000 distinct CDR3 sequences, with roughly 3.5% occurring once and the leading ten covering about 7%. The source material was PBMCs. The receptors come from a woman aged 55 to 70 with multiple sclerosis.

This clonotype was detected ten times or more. CDR3 amino acids: CASSPRTPRDTGELFF. The DNA of the CDR3 is TGTGCCAGCAGCCCCCGGACTCCTCGAGACACCGGGGAGCTGTTTTTT. The chain carries TRBV9 and TRBJ2-2, with D possibly TRBD2 on 5 matching bases. Trimming pared 4 bases from V and 3 bases from J, leaving 16 bases between. This CDR3 is 16 amino acids long. Per germline, CDR1 SGDLS and CDR2 YYNGEE.

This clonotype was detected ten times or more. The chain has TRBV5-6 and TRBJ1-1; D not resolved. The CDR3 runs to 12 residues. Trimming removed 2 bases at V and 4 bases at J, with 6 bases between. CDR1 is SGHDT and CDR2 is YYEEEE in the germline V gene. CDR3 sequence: CASSFETTEAFF. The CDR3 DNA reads TGTGCCAGCAGCTTCGAGACCACTGAAGCTTTCTTT.

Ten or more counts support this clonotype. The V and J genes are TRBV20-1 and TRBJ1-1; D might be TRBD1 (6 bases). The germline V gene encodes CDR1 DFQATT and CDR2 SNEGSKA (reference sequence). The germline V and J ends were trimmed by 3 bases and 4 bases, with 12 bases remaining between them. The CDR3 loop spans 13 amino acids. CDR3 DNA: TGCAGTGCTAGTCCCTTCAGGGGCACTGAAGCTTTCTTT. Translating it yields CSASPFRGTEAFF.

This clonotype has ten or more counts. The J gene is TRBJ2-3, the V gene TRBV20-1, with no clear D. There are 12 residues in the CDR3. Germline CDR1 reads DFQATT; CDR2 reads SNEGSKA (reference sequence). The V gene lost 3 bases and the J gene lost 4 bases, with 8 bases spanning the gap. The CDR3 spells CSASLVPDTQYF. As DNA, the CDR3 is TGCAGTGCTAGCTTGGTACCAGATACGCAGTATTTT.

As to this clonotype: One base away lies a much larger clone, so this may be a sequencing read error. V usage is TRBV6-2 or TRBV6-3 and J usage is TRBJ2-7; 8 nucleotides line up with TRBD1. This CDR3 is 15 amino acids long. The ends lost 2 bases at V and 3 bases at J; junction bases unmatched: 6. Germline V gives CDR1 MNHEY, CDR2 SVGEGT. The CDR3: CASSYTIDRGYEQYF. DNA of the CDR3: TGTGCCAGCAGTTACACTATCGACAGGGGCTACGAGCAGTACTTC.

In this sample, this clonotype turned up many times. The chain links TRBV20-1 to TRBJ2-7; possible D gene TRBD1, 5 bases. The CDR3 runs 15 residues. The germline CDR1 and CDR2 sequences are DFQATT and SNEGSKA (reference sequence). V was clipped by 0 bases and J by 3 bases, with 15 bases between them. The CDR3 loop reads CSAREGRQRLYEQYF. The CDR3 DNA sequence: TGCAGTGCTAGAGAGGGGCGCCAAAGGCTCTACGAGCAGTACTTC.

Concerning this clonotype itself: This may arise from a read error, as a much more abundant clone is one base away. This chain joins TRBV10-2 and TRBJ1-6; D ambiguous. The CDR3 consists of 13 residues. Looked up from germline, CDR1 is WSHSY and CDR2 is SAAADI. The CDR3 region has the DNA TGCGCCAGCACGCCCGAGGGATATTCACACCTCCACTTT. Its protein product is CASTPEGYSHLHF.

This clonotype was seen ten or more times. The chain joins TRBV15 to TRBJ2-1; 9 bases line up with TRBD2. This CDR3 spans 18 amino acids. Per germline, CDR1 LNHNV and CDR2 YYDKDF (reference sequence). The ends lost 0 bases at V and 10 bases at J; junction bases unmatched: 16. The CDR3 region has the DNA TGTGCCACCAGCAGAGATCCCCCTAGCGGGACCAGGAATAACGAGCAGTTCTTC. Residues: CATSRDPPSGTRNNEQFF.

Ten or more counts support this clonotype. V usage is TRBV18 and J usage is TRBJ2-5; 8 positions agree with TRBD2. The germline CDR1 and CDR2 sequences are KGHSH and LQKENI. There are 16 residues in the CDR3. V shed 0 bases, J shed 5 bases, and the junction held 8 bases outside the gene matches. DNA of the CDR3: TGTGCCAGCTCACCACCCCGTGCGGGAGGAGGGGAGACCCAGTACTTC. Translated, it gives CASSPPRAGGGETQYF. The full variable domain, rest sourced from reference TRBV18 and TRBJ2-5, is NAGVMQNPRHLVRRRGQEARLRCSPMKGHSHVYWYRQLPEEGLKFMVYLQKENIIDESGMPKERFSAEFPKEGPSILRIQQVVRGDSAAYFCASSPPRAGGGETQYFGPGTRLLVL.

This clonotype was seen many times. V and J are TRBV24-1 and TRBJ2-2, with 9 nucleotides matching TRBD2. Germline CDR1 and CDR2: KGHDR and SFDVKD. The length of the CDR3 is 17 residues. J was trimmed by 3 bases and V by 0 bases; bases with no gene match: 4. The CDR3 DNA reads TGTGCCACCAGTGATTTGAACCGCGGGGGGGACACCGGGGAGCTGTTTTTT. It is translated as CATSDLNRGGDTGELFF.

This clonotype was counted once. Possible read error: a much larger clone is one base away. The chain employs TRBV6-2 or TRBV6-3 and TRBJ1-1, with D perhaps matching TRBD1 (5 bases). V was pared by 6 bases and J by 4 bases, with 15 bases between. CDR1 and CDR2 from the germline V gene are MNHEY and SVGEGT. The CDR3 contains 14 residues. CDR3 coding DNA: TGTGCCAGCAGCTGGGACGGGCGATTCACTGAAGCTTTCTTT. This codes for CASSWDGRFTEAFF.

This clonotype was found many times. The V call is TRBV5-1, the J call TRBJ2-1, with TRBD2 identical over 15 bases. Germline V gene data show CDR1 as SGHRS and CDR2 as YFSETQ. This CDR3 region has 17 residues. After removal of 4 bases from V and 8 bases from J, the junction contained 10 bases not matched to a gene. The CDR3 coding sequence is TGCGCCAGCAGCCCCTTGGGACTAGCGGGAGGTTCGGATGAGCAGTTCTTC. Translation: CASSPLGLAGGSDEQFF.

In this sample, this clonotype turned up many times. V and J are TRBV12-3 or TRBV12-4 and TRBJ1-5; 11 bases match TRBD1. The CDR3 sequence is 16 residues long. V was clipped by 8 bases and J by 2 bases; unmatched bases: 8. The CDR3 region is CASARTGGSGNQPQHF. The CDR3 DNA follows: TGTGCCAGCGCACGGACAGGGGGCTCGGGCAATCAGCCCCAGCATTTT.

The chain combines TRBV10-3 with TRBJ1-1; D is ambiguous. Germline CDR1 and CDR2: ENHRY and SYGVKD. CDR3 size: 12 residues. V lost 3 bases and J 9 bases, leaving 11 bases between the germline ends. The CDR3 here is CAISESRGQAFF. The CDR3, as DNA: TGTGCCATCAGTGAATCCCGGGGTCAAGCTTTCTTT.

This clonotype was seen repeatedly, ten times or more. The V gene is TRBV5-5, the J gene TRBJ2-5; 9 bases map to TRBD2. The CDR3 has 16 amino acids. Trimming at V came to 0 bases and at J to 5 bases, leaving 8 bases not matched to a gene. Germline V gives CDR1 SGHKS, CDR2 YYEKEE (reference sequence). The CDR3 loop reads CASSLGGGALRETQYF. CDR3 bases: TGTGCCAGCAGCTTGGGCGGGGGGGCCTTACGGGAGACCCAGTACTTC.

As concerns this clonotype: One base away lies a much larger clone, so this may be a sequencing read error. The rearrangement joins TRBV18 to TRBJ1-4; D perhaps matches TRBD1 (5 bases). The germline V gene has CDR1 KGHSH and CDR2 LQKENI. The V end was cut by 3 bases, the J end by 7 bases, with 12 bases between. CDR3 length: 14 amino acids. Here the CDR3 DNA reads TGTGCCAGCTCACCGCGGCAGGGATTTGAAAAACTGTTTTTT. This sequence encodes CASSPRQGFEKLFF.

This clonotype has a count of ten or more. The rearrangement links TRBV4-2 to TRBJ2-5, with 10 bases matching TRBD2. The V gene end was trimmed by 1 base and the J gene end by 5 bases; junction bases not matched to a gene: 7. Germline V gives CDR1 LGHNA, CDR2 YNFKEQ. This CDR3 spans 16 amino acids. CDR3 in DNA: TGTGCCAGCAGCCAAGGCATGACTAGCGGGTCCGAGACCCAGTACTTC. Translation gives CASSQGMTSGSETQYF.

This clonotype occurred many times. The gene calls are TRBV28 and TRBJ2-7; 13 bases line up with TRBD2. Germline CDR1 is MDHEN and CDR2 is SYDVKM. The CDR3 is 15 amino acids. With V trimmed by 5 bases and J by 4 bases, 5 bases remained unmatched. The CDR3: CASSKWTSGSYEQYF. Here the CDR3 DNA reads TGTGCCAGCAGTAAATGGACTAGCGGGAGTTACGAGCAGTACTTC.

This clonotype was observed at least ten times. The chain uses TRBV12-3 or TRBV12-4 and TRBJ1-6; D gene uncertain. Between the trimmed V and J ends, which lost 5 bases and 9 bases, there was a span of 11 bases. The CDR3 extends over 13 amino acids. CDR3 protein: CASSPGSSSPLHF. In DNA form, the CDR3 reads TGTGCCAGCAGTCCCGGAAGCAGTTCACCCCTCCACTTT.

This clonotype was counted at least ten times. The CDR3 loop is CASSLAVFVGAGAQETQYF. The CDR3 DNA reads as TGTGCCAGCAGCTTAGCGGTGTTCGTGGGCGCGGGGGCCCAAGAGACCCAGTACTTC. The chain employs TRBV7-9 and TRBJ2-5; D might be TRBD2 (7 bases). This CDR3 contains 19 residues. With 0 bases removed from V and 1 base from J, the gap between germline ends came to 21 bases. From germline, CDR1 is SEHNR and CDR2 FQNEAQ (reference sequence).

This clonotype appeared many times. For the CDR3, the DNA is TGTGCCAGCAGCCAAGACCGGGCAGGCCAAGGCGAGCTGTTTTTT. This translates into CASSQDRAGQGELFF. The V and J genes are TRBV4-2 and TRBJ2-2; D gene uncertain. Trimming left V 0 bases short and J 11 bases short, with 16 bases between. Germline V gene lookup returns CDR1 LGHNA and CDR2 YNFKEQ. This CDR3 contains 15 residues.

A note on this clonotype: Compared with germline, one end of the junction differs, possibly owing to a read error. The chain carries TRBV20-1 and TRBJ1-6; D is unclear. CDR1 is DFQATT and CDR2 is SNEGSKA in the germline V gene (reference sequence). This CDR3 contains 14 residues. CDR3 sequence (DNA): TGCAGTGTTCTTGACGGCTCCTATAATTCAACCCTCAACTTT. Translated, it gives CSVLDGSYNSTLNF.

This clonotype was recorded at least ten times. The CDR3: CASSLGGVEAFF. Written as DNA, the CDR3 is TGTGCCAGCAGCTTAGGGGGGGTTGAAGCTTTCTTT. V is TRBV7-9 and J is TRBJ1-1; D might be TRBD1 (5 bases). Per germline, CDR1 SEHNR and CDR2 FQNEAQ (reference sequence). CDR3 length: 12 residues. V was pared by 1 base and J by 7 bases, with 7 bases between.

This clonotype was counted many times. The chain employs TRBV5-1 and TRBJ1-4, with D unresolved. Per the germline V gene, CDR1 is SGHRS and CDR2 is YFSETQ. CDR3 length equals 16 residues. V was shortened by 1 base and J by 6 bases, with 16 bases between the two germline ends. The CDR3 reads CASSLSPGAPDEKLFF. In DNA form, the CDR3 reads TGCGCCAGCAGCTTGTCCCCCGGAGCTCCGGATGAAAAACTGTTTTTT.

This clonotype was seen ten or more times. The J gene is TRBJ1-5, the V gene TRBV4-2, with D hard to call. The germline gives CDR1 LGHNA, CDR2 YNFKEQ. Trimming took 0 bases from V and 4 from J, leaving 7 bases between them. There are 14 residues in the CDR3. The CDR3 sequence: CASSQDDGNQPQHF. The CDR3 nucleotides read TGTGCCAGCAGCCAAGACGACGGGAATCAGCCCCAGCATTTT.

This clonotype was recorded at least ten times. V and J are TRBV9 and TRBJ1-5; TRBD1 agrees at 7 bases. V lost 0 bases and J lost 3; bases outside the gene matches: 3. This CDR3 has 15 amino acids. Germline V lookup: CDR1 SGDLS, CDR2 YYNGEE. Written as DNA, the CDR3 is TGTGCCAGCAGCGTAGGTGGGACAGTCAATCAGCCCCAGCATTTT. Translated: CASSVGGTVNQPQHF.

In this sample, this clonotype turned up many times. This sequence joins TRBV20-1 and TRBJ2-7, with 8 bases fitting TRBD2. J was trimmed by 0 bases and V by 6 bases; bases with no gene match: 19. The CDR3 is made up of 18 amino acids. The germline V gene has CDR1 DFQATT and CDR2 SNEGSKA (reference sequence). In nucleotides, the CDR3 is TGCAGTGCCACCAATCCCTCGAGCGGGGGCCTCCTCTCCTACGAGCAGTACTTC. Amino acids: CSATNPSSGGLLSYEQYF.